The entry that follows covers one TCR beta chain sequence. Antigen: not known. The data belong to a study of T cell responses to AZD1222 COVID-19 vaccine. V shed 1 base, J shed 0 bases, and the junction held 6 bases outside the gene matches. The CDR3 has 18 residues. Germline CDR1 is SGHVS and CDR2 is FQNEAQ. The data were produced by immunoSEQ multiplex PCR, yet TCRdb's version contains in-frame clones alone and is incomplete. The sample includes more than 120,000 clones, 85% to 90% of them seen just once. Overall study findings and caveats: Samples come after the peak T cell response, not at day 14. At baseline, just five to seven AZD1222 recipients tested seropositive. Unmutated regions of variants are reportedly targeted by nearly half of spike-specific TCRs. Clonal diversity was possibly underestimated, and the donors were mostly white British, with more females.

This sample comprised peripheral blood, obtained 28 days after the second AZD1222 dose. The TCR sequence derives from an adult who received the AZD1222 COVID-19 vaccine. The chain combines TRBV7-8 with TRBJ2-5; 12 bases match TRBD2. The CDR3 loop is CASSLDPSGGANQETQYF. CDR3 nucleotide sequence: TGTGCCAGCAGCTTAGACCCTAGCGGGGGGGCGAACCAAGAGACCCAGTACTTC.